The 21 T cell receptor beta chains below were found in one sample sequenced in a study of blood T cell repertoires in COVID-19. Assay used: immunoSEQ multiplex PCR; TCRdb lists only in-frame clones, some missing. Found here are a few hundred thousand clones, 75% to 90% of them singletons; the top ten hold over 5.5%. Sequences were obtained from peripheral blood. The receptor set was obtained from a woman aged 50 to 60 with COVID-19, enrolled during active disease.

The chain links TRBV5-1 to TRBJ1-1; 7 positions match TRBD1. The CDR3 extends over 16 amino acids. Trimming cost V 4 bases and J 4 bases; bases outside gene matches: 13. CDR1 and CDR2 (germline): SGHRS, YFSETQ. The CDR3 spells CASSPDPTGYGTEAFF. The CDR3 DNA is TGCGCCAGCAGCCCTGATCCGACAGGGTATGGCACTGAAGCTTTCTTT.

In this sample, this clone turned up a few times. This chain joins TRBV11-3 and TRBJ2-4; 9 bases are shared with TRBD2. Germline values: CDR1 SGHNT, CDR2 YENEEA. Trimming took 5 bases from V and 7 from J; bases not matched to a gene: 12. The CDR3 is 16 amino acids. CDR3 sequence (DNA): TGTGCCAGCAGCCTCTTCGCGGGAGGGCCGGGGAACATTCAGTACTTC. Its protein is CASSLFAGGPGNIQYF.

The rearrangement uses TRBV11-1 and TRBJ2-7; TRBD2 matches at 8 bases. This CDR3 has 15 amino acids. V shed 4 bases, J shed 3 bases, and the junction held 8 bases outside the gene matches. Germline values: CDR1 SGHAT, CDR2 FQDESV (reference sequence). The CDR3 protein is CASSYRTSPNYEQYF. In DNA form, the CDR3 reads TGTGCCAGCAGCTACCGGACTAGCCCTAACTACGAGCAGTACTTC.

The chain couples TRBV30 to TRBJ1-1; D gene unclear. V dropped 0 bases and J dropped 4 bases, with 3 bases sitting between them. The length of the CDR3 is 11 residues. The germline V gene has CDR1 GTSNPN and CDR2 SVGIG (reference sequence). This CDR3 is CAWSVGTEAFF. The CDR3 DNA follows: TGTGCCTGGAGTGTCGGCACTGAAGCTTTCTTT.

This clone was found once. The chain links TRBV30 to TRBJ1-2, with TRBD1 matching 8 bases. Germline V CDR1 and CDR2: GTSNPN, SVGIG (reference sequence). The CDR3 is 14 amino acids. V gave up 5 bases and J gave up 4 bases; unmatched junction bases: 9. The CDR3 here is CAWFGTGSAYGYTF. Here the CDR3 DNA reads TGTGCCTGGTTCGGGACAGGTTCTGCCTATGGCTACACCTTC.

J is TRBJ2-3 and V is TRBV29-1; weak D call: TRBD2 (5 bases). This CDR3 comprises 13 residues. Trimming shortened V by 7 bases and J by 4 bases, and 15 bases separated the two germline ends. From germline, CDR1 is SQVTM and CDR2 ANQGSEA. CDR3 coding DNA: TGCAGCGCTAGGACGGACGGGGCAGATACGCAGTATTTT. Protein: CSARTDGADTQYF.

This chain uses TRBV3-1 (or the pseudogene TRBV3-2) with TRBJ1-6; 10 positions agree with TRBD1. The germline gives CDR1 LGHDT, CDR2 YNNKEL (reference sequence). The CDR3 loop spans 16 amino acids. V lost 6 bases to trimming and J lost 6 bases; unmatched junction nucleotides: 8. Written as DNA, the CDR3 is TGTGCCAGCAGTCGACAGGGGGCGCGTGGTAATTCACCCCTCCACTTT. It specifies CASSRQGARGNSPLHF.

This clone occurred once. This chain joins TRBV7-9 and TRBJ2-1; D remains unclear. The CDR3 covers 15 residues. V lost 5 bases to trimming and J lost 1 base, with 12 bases between them. Germline V gives CDR1 SEHNR, CDR2 FQNEAQ (reference sequence). The CDR3 DNA reads TGTGCCAGCAGCCCCCTCGGCGGTTCCTACAATGAGCAGTTCTTC. It is translated as CASSPLGGSYNEQFF. The variable domain in full, completed from reference TRBV7-9 and TRBJ2-1, reads DTGVSQNPRHKITKRGQNVTFRCDPISEHNRLYWYRQTLGQGPEFLTYFQNEAQLEKSRLLSDRFSAERPKGSFSTLEIQRTEQGDSAMYLCASSPLGGSYNEQFFGPGTRLTVL.

In regard to this clone: The same CDR3 also results from other DNA sequences found in this sample. The chain joins TRBV7-3 to TRBJ2-1, with 7 bases lining up with TRBD2. Germline V lookup: CDR1 SGHTA, CDR2 FQGTGA. J lost 4 bases, V lost 2 bases, and 5 bases had no gene match. This CDR3 spans 15 amino acids. The CDR3 coding sequence is TGTGCCAGCAGCTTACGGCTAGCGGATTACAATGAGCAGTTCTTC. Amino acid sequence: CASSLRLADYNEQFF.

J is TRBJ1-2 and V is TRBV18; D is unresolved. The CDR3 loop spans 13 amino acids. The V end was cut by 0 bases, the J end by 2 bases, with 4 bases between. CDR1 KGHSH and CDR2 LQKENI come from the germline V gene. CDR3 in amino acids: CASSPPENYGYTF. For the CDR3, the DNA is TGTGCCAGCTCACCACCGGAGAACTATGGCTACACCTTC.

The genes are TRBV10-2 and TRBJ2-1; D call uncertain. CDR1 WSHSY and CDR2 SAAADI come from the germline V gene. This CDR3 has 14 amino acids. Trimming pared 7 bases from V and 0 bases from J, leaving 10 bases between. The DNA of the CDR3 is TGCGCCAGCATCCGAACAGACTCCTACAATGAGCAGTTCTTC. Translating gives CASIRTDSYNEQFF.

V and J are TRBV29-1 and TRBJ1-5, with TRBD1 matching 7 bases. Trimming took 4 bases from V and 4 from J; bases not matched to a gene: 4. Germline-derived CDR1 and CDR2 are SQVTM and ANQGSEA. The CDR3 totals 13 residues. The CDR3 DNA sequence: TGCAGCGTTGGACCGGGACAGAATCAGCCCCAGCATTTT. It translates to CSVGPGQNQPQHF.

J is TRBJ2-5 and V is TRBV5-1, with 12 positions matching TRBD2. CDR1 and CDR2 (germline): SGHRS, YFSETQ. The CDR3 is made up of 13 amino acids. V lost 9 bases and J lost 4; bases outside the gene matches: 4. CDR3 bases: TGCGCCACTTCACTAGCGGGAGGAGAGACCCAGTACTTC. Translation: CATSLAGGETQYF.

The chain has TRBV4-2 and TRBJ2-7, with 7 bases lining up with TRBD1. Germline CDR1 reads LGHNA; CDR2 reads YNFKEQ. V lost 0 bases to trimming and J lost 3 bases; unmatched junction nucleotides: 5. CDR3 size: 15 residues. The CDR3 DNA is TGTGCCAGCAGCCAAGACCCAGGACAGGTCTACGAGCAGTACTTC. This encodes CASSQDPGQVYEQYF.

The J gene is TRBJ1-4, the V gene TRBV6-6; 7 bases agree with TRBD1. The CDR3 sequence is 14 residues long. The germline V gene encodes CDR1 MNHNY and CDR2 SVGAGI (reference sequence). The junction had 7 bases not matched to a gene; V was cut back by 8 bases and J by 4 bases. The CDR3 here is CASRQGLNNEKLFF. As DNA, the CDR3 is TGTGCCAGCCGACAGGGTCTTAATAATGAAAAACTGTTTTTT.

This chain links TRBV2 with TRBJ1-5; the D gene is possibly TRBD1 (5 bases). The CDR3 spans 14 residues. Germline loops: CDR1 SNHLY, CDR2 FYNNEI. V gave up 5 bases and J gave up 6 bases, with 14 bases separating them. CDR3 in DNA: TGTGCCAGCAGTTACTCGGGGGTTGGTCAGCCCCAGCATTTT. Protein: CASSYSGVGQPQHF.

This clone was found once. The rearrangement links TRBV24-1 to TRBJ1-2; D perhaps matches TRBD1 (6 bases). This CDR3 comprises 16 residues. Germline lookup yields CDR1 KGHDR and CDR2 SFDVKD. V gave up 4 bases and J gave up 2 bases, with 16 bases separating them. CDR3 sequence: CATSEGKGRGNYGYTF. CDR3 nucleotides: TGTGCCACCAGTGAGGGTAAGGGCAGGGGCAACTATGGCTACACCTTC.

This clone was seen a handful of times. The junction differs from germline at one of its ends, possibly a read error. This sample also contains other DNA sequences that code for the same CDR3. V gene TRBV7-7 combines with J gene TRBJ2-1; 7 nucleotides align to TRBD1. The CDR3 is 14 amino acids. Germline loops: CDR1 SSHAT, CDR2 FNYEAQ (reference sequence). The CDR3 here is CASSLGQDYNEQFF. DNA for the CDR3: TGTGCTAGCAGCTTAGGACAGGACTACAATGAGCAGTTCTTC. The whole variable domain, filled in from reference TRBV7-7 and TRBJ2-1, reads GAGVSQSPRYKVTKRGQDVTLRCDPISSHATLYWYQQALGQGPEFLTYFNYEAQPDKSGLPSDRFSAERPEGSISTLTIQRTEQRDSAMYRCASSLGQDYNEQFFGPGTRLTVL.

This clone was detected a few times. The chain employs TRBV30 and TRBJ1-2; weak D call: TRBD1 (6 bases). Germline CDR1 and CDR2: GTSNPN and SVGIG (reference sequence). V was shortened by 3 bases and J by 1 base, with 6 bases between the two germline ends. CDR3 length: 12 residues. The DNA for the CDR3 is TGTGCCTGGAGCAGGGGTAACTATGGCTACACCTTC. Translation gives CAWSRGNYGYTF.

V usage is TRBV18 and J usage is TRBJ2-1; D not certain. The V end lost 5 bases, the J end lost 4 bases, and 9 bases lay between the germline ends. The CDR3 spans 13 residues. Germline V gene sequence: CDR1 KGHSH, CDR2 LQKENI. This CDR3 reads CASSSESYNEQFF. CDR3 coding DNA: TGTGCCAGCTCAAGTGAGAGTTACAATGAGCAGTTCTTC.

The chain links TRBV7-2 to TRBJ2-3; weak D call: TRBD1 (6 bases). The CDR3 has 15 residues. V was pared by 2 bases and J by 1 base, with 10 bases between. Germline lookup yields CDR1 SGHTA and CDR2 FQGNSA. The CDR3 reads CASSLTRTGTDTQYF. The DNA for the CDR3 is TGTGCCAGCAGCTTAACCCGGACAGGCACAGATACGCAGTATTTT.